These 2 T cell receptor beta chains share one sample of origin, sequenced in a study of T-cell reconstitution after alpha-beta-depleted transplantation in children. Construction of the TCRbeta library involved unique molecular identifiers. TCRdb fed the PCR reads into MiXCR, producing one record per CDR3 protein. The sample yields hundreds of thousands of distinct CDR3 sequences, under 13% seen once. Sequenced here: PBMCs, sampled before TCRalphabeta/CD19-depleted stem cell transplant. All receptors derive from a child under two years old with acute myeloid leukemia, due to receive a stem cell transplant.

Ten or more counts support this clonotype. The V gene is TRBV24-1, the J gene TRBJ2-3; 15 bases are shared with TRBD2. The ends lost 4 bases at V and 8 bases at J; junction bases unmatched: 9. The CDR3 extends over 17 amino acids. Germline loops: CDR1 KGHDR, CDR2 SFDVKD. The CDR3 bases are TGTGCCACCAGTGACGGACTAGCGGGAGGGCCGAGGGTTACGCAGTATTTT. Translated: CATSDGLAGGPRVTQYF.

This clonotype was picked up many times. This rearrangement joins TRBV7-8 to TRBJ2-2; 10 bases line up with TRBD2. This CDR3 region has 17 residues. The germline gives CDR1 SGHVS, CDR2 FQNEAQ. The V gene end was trimmed by 5 bases and the J gene end by 1 base; junction bases not matched to a gene: 7. The CDR3 reads CASSPRSSGGNTGELFF. CDR3 DNA: TGTGCCAGCAGCCCCAGATCTAGCGGGGGGAACACCGGGGAGCTGTTTTTT.